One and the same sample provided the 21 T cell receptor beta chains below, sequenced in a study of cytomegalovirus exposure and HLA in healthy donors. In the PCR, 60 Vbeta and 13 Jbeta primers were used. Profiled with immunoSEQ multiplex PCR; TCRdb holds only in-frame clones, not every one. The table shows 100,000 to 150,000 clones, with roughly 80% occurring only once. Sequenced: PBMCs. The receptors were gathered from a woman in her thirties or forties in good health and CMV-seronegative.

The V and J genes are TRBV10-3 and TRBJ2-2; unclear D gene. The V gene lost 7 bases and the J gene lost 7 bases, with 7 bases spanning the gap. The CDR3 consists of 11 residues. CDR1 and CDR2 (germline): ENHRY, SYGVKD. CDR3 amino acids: CAITEDGELFF. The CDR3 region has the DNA TGTGCCATCACAGAGGACGGGGAGCTGTTTTTT.

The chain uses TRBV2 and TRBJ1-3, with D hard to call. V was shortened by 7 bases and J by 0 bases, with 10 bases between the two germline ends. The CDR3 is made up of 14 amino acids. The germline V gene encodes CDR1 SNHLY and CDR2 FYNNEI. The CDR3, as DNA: TGTGCCAGCACCCAGGCGTCCTCTGGAAACACCATATATTTT. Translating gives CASTQASSGNTIYF.

CDR3 amino acids: CASSHRETGNTGELFF. CDR3 DNA sequence: TGTGCCAGCAGCCATCGAGAGACAGGGAACACCGGGGAGCTGTTTTTT. This sequence joins TRBV7-9 and TRBJ2-2; D is possibly TRBD1 (6 bases). Trimming removed 5 bases at V and 1 base at J, with 14 bases between. The germline V gene encodes CDR1 SEHNR and CDR2 FQNEAQ (reference sequence). The CDR3 is 16 residues long. The full variable domain, rest sourced from reference TRBV7-9 and TRBJ2-2, is DTGVSQNPRHKITKRGQNVTFRCDPISEHNRLYWYRQTLGQGPEFLTYFQNEAQLEKSRLLSDRFSAERPKGSFSTLEIQRTEQGDSAMYLCASSHRETGNTGELFFGEGSRLTVL.

The CDR3 here is CASSLRTSGETDTQYF. The CDR3 coding sequence is TGCGCCAGCAGCCTGCGGACTAGCGGGGAGACAGATACGCAGTATTTT. The J gene is TRBJ2-3, the V gene TRBV5-1; 12 positions agree with TRBD2. The CDR3 covers 16 residues. V dropped 4 bases and J dropped 3; count of bases not matched to a gene: 6. In germline, CDR1 is SGHRS, CDR2 YFSETQ.

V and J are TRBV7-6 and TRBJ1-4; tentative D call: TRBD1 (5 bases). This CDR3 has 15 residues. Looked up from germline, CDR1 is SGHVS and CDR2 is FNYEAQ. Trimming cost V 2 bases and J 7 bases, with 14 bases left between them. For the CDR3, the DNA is TGTGCCAGCAGCTTAAGAGCAGGGTCCGGTGAAAAACTGTTTTTT. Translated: CASSLRAGSGEKLFF.

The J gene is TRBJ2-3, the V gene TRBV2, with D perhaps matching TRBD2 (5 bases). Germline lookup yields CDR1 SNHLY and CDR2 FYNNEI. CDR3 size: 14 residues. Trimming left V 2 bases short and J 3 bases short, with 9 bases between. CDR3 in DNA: TGTGCCAGCAGTGAAAAGGGAGCGACAGATACGCAGTATTTT. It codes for CASSEKGATDTQYF.

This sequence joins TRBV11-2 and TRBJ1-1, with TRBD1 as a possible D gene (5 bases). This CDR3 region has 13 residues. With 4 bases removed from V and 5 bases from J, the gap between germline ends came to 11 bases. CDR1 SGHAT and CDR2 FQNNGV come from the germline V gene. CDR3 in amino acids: CASSSQGKTEAFF. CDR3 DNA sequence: TGTGCCAGCAGCTCGCAGGGAAAGACTGAAGCTTTCTTT.

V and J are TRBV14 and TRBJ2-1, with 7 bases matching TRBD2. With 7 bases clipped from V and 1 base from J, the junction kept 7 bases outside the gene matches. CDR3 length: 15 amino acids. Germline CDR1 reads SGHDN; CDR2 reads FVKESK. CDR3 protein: CASNNGGSSYNEQFF. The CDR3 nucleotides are TGTGCCAGCAATAACGGCGGGAGTTCCTACAATGAGCAGTTCTTC.

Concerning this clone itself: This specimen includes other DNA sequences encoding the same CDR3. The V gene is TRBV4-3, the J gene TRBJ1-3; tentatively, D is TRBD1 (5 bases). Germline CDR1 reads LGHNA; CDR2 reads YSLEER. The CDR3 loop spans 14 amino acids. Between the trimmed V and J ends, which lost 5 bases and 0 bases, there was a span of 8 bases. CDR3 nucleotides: TGCGCCAGCAGCTCAGGGTACTCTGGAAACACCATATATTTT. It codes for CASSSGYSGNTIYF.

CDR3 residues: CASSQIVTGVQPQHF. The CDR3 DNA sequence: TGCGCCAGCAGCCAGATTGTAACAGGGGTTCAGCCCCAGCATTTT. This chain links TRBV4-3 with TRBJ1-5; 7 bases are shared with TRBD1. J gave up 6 bases and V 3 bases, and 8 bases lay outside the gene matches. From germline, CDR1 is LGHNA and CDR2 YSLEER. This CDR3 spans 15 amino acids.

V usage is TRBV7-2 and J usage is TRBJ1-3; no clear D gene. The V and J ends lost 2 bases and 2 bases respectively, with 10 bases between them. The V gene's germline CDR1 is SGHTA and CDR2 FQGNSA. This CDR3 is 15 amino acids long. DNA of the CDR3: TGTGCCAGCAGCTTATGGTTGGCGGCTGGAAACACCATATATTTT. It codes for CASSLWLAAGNTIYF.

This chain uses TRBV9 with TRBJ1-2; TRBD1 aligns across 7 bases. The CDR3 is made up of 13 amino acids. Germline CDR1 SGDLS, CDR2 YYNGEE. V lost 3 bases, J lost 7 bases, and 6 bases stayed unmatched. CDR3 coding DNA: TGTGCCAGCAGCGCGACAGGGATCGGTGGCTACACCTTC. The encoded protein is CASSATGIGGYTF.

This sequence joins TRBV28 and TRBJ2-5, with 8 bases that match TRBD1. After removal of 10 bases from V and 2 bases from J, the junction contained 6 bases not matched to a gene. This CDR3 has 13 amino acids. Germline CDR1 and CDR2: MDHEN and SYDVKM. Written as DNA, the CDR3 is TGTGCCATCTCGCACAGGGGGCAAGAGACCCAGTACTTC. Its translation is CAISHRGQETQYF.

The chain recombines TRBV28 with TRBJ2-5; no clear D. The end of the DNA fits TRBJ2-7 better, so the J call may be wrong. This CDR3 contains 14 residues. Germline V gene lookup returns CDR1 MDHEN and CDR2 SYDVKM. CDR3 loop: CASSLYAGTFEQYF. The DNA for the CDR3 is TGTGCCAGCAGTTTGTACGCAGGAACCTTCGAGCAGTACTTC.

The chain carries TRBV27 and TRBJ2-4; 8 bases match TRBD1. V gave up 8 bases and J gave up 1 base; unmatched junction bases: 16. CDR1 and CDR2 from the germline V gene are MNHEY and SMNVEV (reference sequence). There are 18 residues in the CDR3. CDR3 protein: CASRESGGDSWAKNIQYF. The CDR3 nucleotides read TGTGCCAGCCGGGAGTCAGGGGGCGATTCTTGGGCCAAAAACATTCAGTACTTC.

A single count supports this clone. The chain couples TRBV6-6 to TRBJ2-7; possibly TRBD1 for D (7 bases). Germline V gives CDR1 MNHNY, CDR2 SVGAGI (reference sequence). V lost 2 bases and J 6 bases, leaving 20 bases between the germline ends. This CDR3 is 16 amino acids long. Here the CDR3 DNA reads TGTGCCAGCAGTTACCCCCGGCAGGGGGGTCTGTCCGAGCAGTACTTC. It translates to CASSYPRQGGLSEQYF.

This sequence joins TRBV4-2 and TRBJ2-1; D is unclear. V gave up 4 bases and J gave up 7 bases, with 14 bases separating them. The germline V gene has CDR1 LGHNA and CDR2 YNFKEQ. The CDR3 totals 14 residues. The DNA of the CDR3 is TGTGCCAGCAGCCTACTCCCTTTGGAGAATGAGCAGTTCTTC. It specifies CASSLLPLENEQFF.

The CDR3 nucleotides read TGCGCCAGCAGCCAAGGAGCAGACAGGATCACCTACGAGCAGTACTTC. Its protein product is CASSQGADRITYEQYF. The chain carries TRBV4-1 and TRBJ2-7; D possibly corresponds to TRBD1 (6 bases). Trimming took 1 base from V and 2 from J, leaving 15 bases between them. Germline V gene lookup returns CDR1 MGHRA and CDR2 YSYEKL. The CDR3 spans 16 residues.

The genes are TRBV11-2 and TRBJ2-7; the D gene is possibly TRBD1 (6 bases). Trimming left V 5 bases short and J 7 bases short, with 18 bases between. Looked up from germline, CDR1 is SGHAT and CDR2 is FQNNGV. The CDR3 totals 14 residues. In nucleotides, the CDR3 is TGTGCCAGCAGCCTTGGAACAGGGCCTAGGGAGCAGTACTTC. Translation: CASSLGTGPREQYF.

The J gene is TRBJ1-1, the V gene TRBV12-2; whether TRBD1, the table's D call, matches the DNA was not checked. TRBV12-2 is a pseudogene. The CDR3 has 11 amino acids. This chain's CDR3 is CASLQGTEAFF. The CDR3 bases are TGTGCAAGCCTCCAGGGCACTGAAGCTTTCTTT.

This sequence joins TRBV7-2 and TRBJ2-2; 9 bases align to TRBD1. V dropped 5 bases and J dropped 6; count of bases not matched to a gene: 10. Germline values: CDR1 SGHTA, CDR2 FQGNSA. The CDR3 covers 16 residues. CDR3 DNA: TGTGCCAGCAGCCGCTCCGGGACAGGGAGAGCCGGGGAGCTGTTTTTT. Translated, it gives CASSRSGTGRAGELFF. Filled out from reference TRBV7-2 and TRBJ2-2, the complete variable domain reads GAGVSQSPSNKVTEKGKDVELRCDPISGHTALYWYRQSLGQGLEFLIYFQGNSAPDKSGLPSDRFSAERTGGSVSTLTIQRTQQEDSAVYLCASSRSGTGRAGELFFGEGSRLTVL.